One sample yielded the 5 T cell receptor beta chains listed below, sequenced in a study of PD-1 and CTLA-4 blockade in melanoma. The repertoire was sequenced with immunoSEQ multiplex PCR; TCRdb's copy has only in-frame clones and lacks some. In the table there are approximately 17,000 clones, approximately 70% of which are singletons. The sequencing used CD8+ T cells from peripheral blood, collected from a patient given anti-PD-1 treatment. The receptors were gathered from a human donor with melanoma.

This clone came up a few times. Its ends do not fully match the called genes, so a read error is possible. This chain connects TRBV12-3 or TRBV12-4 to TRBJ2-1, with a weak D call TRBD1 (6 bases). The CDR3 is made up of 13 amino acids. CDR3 bases: TGTGCCAGCAGTTTATCAGAGCAGGGGCCCTATGTCTTC. The encoded protein is CASSLSEQGPYVF.

The V and J genes are TRBV3-1 (or the pseudogene TRBV3-2) and TRBJ2-7, with D possibly called TRBD1 or TRBD2 (6 bases each). Germline loops: CDR1 LGHDT, CDR2 YNNKEL (reference sequence). The CDR3 contains 15 residues. Trimming cost V 1 base and J 3 bases, with 13 bases left between them. CDR3 protein: CASSQVGRGGYEQYF. CDR3 nucleotide sequence: TGTGCCAGCAGCCAAGTGGGCAGGGGAGGCTACGAGCAGTACTTC.

The chain links TRBV19 to TRBJ1-1; D is unclear. The CDR3 contains 14 residues. Germline CDR1 LNHDA, CDR2 SQIVND (reference sequence). Trimming pared 5 bases from V and 1 base from J, leaving 11 bases between. CDR3 residues: CASSYPFGNTEAFF. As DNA, the CDR3 is TGTGCCAGTAGTTACCCGTTCGGGAACACTGAAGCTTTCTTT. Full variable domain (rest looked up from reference TRBV19 and TRBJ1-1): DGGITQSPKYLFRKEGQNVTLSCEQNLNHDAMYWYRQDPGQGLRLIYYSQIVNDFQKGDIAEGYSVSREKKESFPLTVTSAQKNPTAFYLCASSYPFGNTEAFFGQGTRLTVV.

The chain carries TRBV5-4 and TRBJ2-1; D might be TRBD1 (6 bases). Between the trimmed V and J ends, which lost 4 bases and 5 bases, there was a span of 19 bases. The germline CDR1 and CDR2 sequences are SGHNT and YYREEE (reference sequence). This CDR3 has 16 amino acids. CDR3 DNA sequence: TGTGCCAGCAGCACCCCCGCGGGCACAGGGAACAATGAGCAGTTCTTC. This codes for CASSTPAGTGNNEQFF.

This chain links TRBV2 with TRBJ2-7, with D possibly being TRBD1 (5 bases). The CDR3 covers 13 residues. Trimming removed 8 bases at V and 2 bases at J, with 13 bases between. The germline gives CDR1 SNHLY, CDR2 FYNNEI. The CDR3 bases are TGTGCCAGCGAAGGAGACAGAGCCTACGAGCAGTACTTC. Its protein is CASEGDRAYEQYF.